These T cell receptor beta chains were read from a single sample in a study of cytomegalovirus exposure and HLA in healthy donors. Method: immunoSEQ multiplex PCR; TCRdb's copy keeps in-frame clones and lacks some. The table shows hundreds of thousands of clones, with roughly 90% occurring only once. Sequenced input: PBMCs. Every receptor here comes from a woman between 18 and 30 years old in good health and CMV-seronegative. Both conserved end residues are part of each CDR3. D genes are given only for firm matches. Clone size appears in some rows only: once, few, many, or a class for an expanded clone.

size	V	J	D	DNA	CDR3
NA	TRBV5-6	TRBJ1-2	TRBD1	TGTGCCAGCAGCGCGGGCCGGGGACAGGGCTCTGGCTACACCTTC	CASSAGRGQGSGYTF
NA	TRBV10-2	TRBJ1-4	NA	TGCGCCAGCAGTGAGTTTTGGCTTCCTAATGAAAAACTGTTTTTT	CASSEFWLPNEKLFF
NA	TRBV21-1	TRBJ2-6	NA	TGTGCCAACCGACATTCCGGGGCCAACGTCCTGACTTTC	CANRHSGANVLTF
NA	TRBV11-2	TRBJ2-2	TRBD1	TGTGCCAGCAGCTGGGACAGCACCGGGGAGCTGTTTTTT	CASSWDSTGELFF
NA	TRBV5-1	TRBJ1-4	TRBD1	TGCGCCAGCAGCTTGACAGGGGCGAGAGAAAAACTGTTTTTT	CASSLTGAREKLFF
NA	TRBV19	TRBJ2-3	NA	TGTGCCAGTAGCCCCGGGGATACCCTGAGCCTCACAGATACGCAGTATTTT	CASSPGDTLSLTDTQYF
NA	TRBV5-5	TRBJ1-6	NA	TGTGCCAGCAGTCCATTCAGCGGCACCGACTCCTATAATTCACCCCTCCACTTT	CASSPFSGTDSYNSPLHF
NA	TRBV6-5	TRBJ2-7	NA	TGTGCCAGCAGTACCACAGGGTCACCCTACGAGCAGTACTTC	CASSTTGSPYEQYF
NA	TRBV29-1	TRBJ1-5	NA	TGCAGCGTTCCGGGAGGTCCCTATCAGCCCCAGCATTTT	CSVPGGPYQPQHF
NA	TRBV7-2	TRBJ2-1	TRBD2	TGTGCCAGCAGCTTAGGGGCAGCGGGGGTACGTTACAATGAGCAGTTCTTC	CASSLGAAGVRYNEQFF
NA	TRBV19	TRBJ1-1	NA	TGTGCCAGTAAGTGGGGGACTCTCATGAACACTGAAGCTTTCTTT	CASKWGTLMNTEAFF
NA	TRBV5-1	TRBJ1-4	NA	TGCGCCAGCAGCTTGACAGGGAAGAATGAAAAACTGTTTTTT	CASSLTGKNEKLFF
NA	TRBV7-9	TRBJ2-5	TRBD1	TGTGCCAGCAGCCCCAGGGGGACAGGGGGCGGGGAGACCCAGTACTTC	CASSPRGTGGGETQYF
NA	TRBV19	TRBJ1-1	NA	TGTGCCAGTAGTATTACAGGGATGAACACTGAAGCTTTCTTT	CASSITGMNTEAFF
NA	TRBV2	TRBJ2-7	NA	TGTGCCAGCAGTACATCCGCCAGGGATTTTCGCACCTACGAGCAGTACTTC	CASSTSARDFRTYEQYF
NA	TRBV6-5	TRBJ2-1	NA	TGTGCCAGCAGTTACCCAGGGGGGCTAAGTGAGCAGTTCTTC	CASSYPGGLSEQFF
NA	TRBV18	TRBJ1-2	NA	TGTGCCAGCTCACCAGAACAGGACCATGGCTACACCTTC	CASSPEQDHGYTF
NA	TRBV13	TRBJ2-5	NA	TGTGCCAGCAGGCCCGGCGGTGGAGAGACCCAGTACTTC	CASRPGGGETQYF
NA	TRBV29-1	TRBJ2-2	NA	TGCAGCGTTGAAGATGTGGGGACATACACCGGGGAGCTGTTTTTT	CSVEDVGTYTGELFF
few	TRBV9	TRBJ1-6	NA	TGTGCCAGCAGCCCCGGACAGAACAGGGCCTATAATTCACCCCTCCACTTT	CASSPGQNRAYNSPLHF
NA	TRBV18	TRBJ2-2	NA	TGTGCCAGCTCACCACCGACGGGGACCGGGGAGCTGTTTTTT	CASSPPTGTGELFF
once	TRBV29-1	TRBJ2-7	NA	TGCAGCGTTGAAGAGGGGGGCTACGAGCAGTACTTC	CSVEEGGYEQYF